This entry features one T cell receptor (beta chain) sequence. The method was immunoSEQ multiplex PCR; TCRdb's version includes in-frame clones alone and lacks a portion of them. The data hold roughly 150,000 clones, with approximately 85% observed a single time. The CDR3 is 11 amino acids. Trimming took off 1 base at V and 12 bases at J, with 6 bases between the two ends. CDR1 is SEHNR, CDR2 FQNEAQ, per germline (reference sequence). This record belongs to a study of blood T cell repertoires in COVID-19. The wider study: From T cells, B-cell-depleted T cells, or PBMCs came the material, which was cDNA or gDNA.

The sample taken for sequencing was peripheral blood. This sequence joins TRBV7-9 and TRBJ1-4; the D is unclear. The sequence derives from a woman of 80 years or more with COVID-19, enrolled during active disease. The CDR3 bases are TGTGCCAGCAGCTTAGTTTCGGAACTGTTTTTT. Translation: CASSLVSELFF.